The 14 T cell receptor beta chains listed next were all sequenced from one sample in a study of neoadjuvant anti-PD-1 for oral cavity cancer. Only in-frame clones appear in the TCRdb table, and some are missing; sequencing was by immunoSEQ multiplex PCR. The sample lists 14,000 to 15,000 clones, roughly 71% occurring once. Material: PBMCs, obtained before nivolumab (anti-PD-1) treatment. The receptors originated from a person aged 35-79 years with oral cavity squamous cell carcinoma.

This chain uses TRBV19 with TRBJ2-7, with D perhaps matching TRBD1 (5 bases). There are 16 residues in the CDR3. Trimming stripped 4 bases from V and 2 bases from J, with 18 bases between. Germline CDR1 reads LNHDA; CDR2 reads SQIVND (reference sequence). CDR3: CASSTSSGPVAYEQYF. For the CDR3, the DNA is TGTGCCAGTAGTACCTCCTCAGGGCCTGTCGCCTACGAGCAGTACTTC.

In DNA form, the CDR3 reads TGCAGCGTCATTGGACAGGGTGACACTGAAGCTTTCTTT. It is translated as CSVIGQGDTEAFF. The chain has TRBV29-1 and TRBJ1-1, with 8 nucleotides matching TRBD1. The V gene's germline CDR1 is SQVTM and CDR2 ANQGSEA. The length of the CDR3 is 13 residues. V was pared by 6 bases and J by 3 bases, with 6 bases of the junction left unmatched.

This clone has just a few counts. This chain uses TRBV7-9 with TRBJ1-2, with D unclear. CDR1 is SEHNR, CDR2 FQNEAQ, per germline (reference sequence). Trimming stripped 3 bases from V and 8 bases from J, with 16 bases between. This CDR3 has 14 residues. Here the CDR3 DNA reads TGTGCCAGCAGCTTTCTGGACCGGACCCGGGGCTACACCTTC. Its protein product is CASSFLDRTRGYTF.

This clone has more than one count but fewer than ten. The rearrangement uses TRBV6-4 and TRBJ1-2, with D perhaps TRBD1 (5 bases). Between the trimmed V and J ends, which lost 0 bases and 9 bases, there was a span of 8 bases. The CDR3 consists of 12 residues. Germline CDR1 reads MRHNA; CDR2 reads SNTAGT. The CDR3 protein is CASSDSQGSYTF. The CDR3, as DNA: TGTGCCAGCAGTGACTCCCAGGGTAGCTACACCTTC.

Comment on this clone: One junction end disagrees with the germline gene, perhaps due to a read error. The chain links TRBV29-1 to TRBJ1-2, with 8 bases aligning to TRBD1. CDR3 size: 12 residues. Per germline, CDR1 SQVTM and CDR2 ANQGSEA. The CDR3, as DNA: TGTTCGACGACAGGGGACCTAGGGGGCTACACCTTC. Its protein product is CSTTGDLGGYTF.

This clone has more than one count but fewer than ten. The chain has TRBV5-5 and TRBJ1-1; 8 positions match TRBD1. Trimming cost V 6 bases and J 9 bases; bases outside gene matches: 4. CDR3 length: 11 amino acids. Germline lookup yields CDR1 SGHKS and CDR2 YYEKEE (reference sequence). CDR3 DNA: TGTGCCAGCACGGACAGGGAAAAAGCTTTCTTT. It is translated as CASTDREKAFF.

This sequence joins TRBV28 and TRBJ2-7; no clear D gene. Germline values: CDR1 MDHEN, CDR2 SYDVKM. There are 13 residues in the CDR3. V shed 6 bases and J shed 5 bases, with 14 bases lying between them. CDR3 region: CASSSTSVHEQYF. As DNA, the CDR3 is TGTGCCAGCAGCTCTACGAGCGTCCACGAGCAGTACTTC.

The chain couples TRBV7-8 to TRBJ1-5; 12 nucleotides align to TRBD1. The germline CDR1 and CDR2 sequences are SGHVS and FQNEAQ. Unmatched junction bases numbered 10, after V lost 5 bases and J lost 5 bases. The CDR3 has 17 amino acids. The CDR3 loop is CASSPRWGQGAHQPQHF. Written as DNA, the CDR3 is TGTGCCAGCAGCCCCCGTTGGGGACAGGGGGCCCATCAGCCCCAGCATTTT.

The chain links TRBV30 to TRBJ1-2; tentative D call: TRBD1 (6 bases). The V gene's germline CDR1 is GTSNPN and CDR2 SVGIG (reference sequence). The length of the CDR3 is 14 residues. The V gene lost 2 bases and the J gene lost 12 bases, with 22 bases spanning the gap. The CDR3 nucleotides read TGTGCCTGGAGTCGGCTTACAATTACAGGGTTGGACACCTTC. It is translated as CAWSRLTITGLDTF. The variable domain in full, completed from reference TRBV30 and TRBJ1-2, reads SQTIHQWPATLVQPVGSPLSLECTVEGTSNPNLYWYRQAAGRGLQLLFYSVGIGQISSEVPQNLSASRPQDRQFILSSKKLLLSDSGFYLCAWSRLTITGLDTFGSGTRLTVV.

The V call is TRBV15, the J call TRBJ2-7; D ambiguous. The CDR3 has 15 amino acids. Germline lookup yields CDR1 LNHNV and CDR2 YYDKDF (reference sequence). Trimming shortened V by 5 bases and J by 3 bases, and 17 bases separated the two germline ends. CDR3 nucleotides: TGTGCCACCAGCCTCCCCCCCGTGTGGGGCTACGAGCAGTACTTC. It specifies CATSLPPVWGYEQYF.

This rearrangement joins TRBV11-2 to TRBJ1-2; 7 nucleotides line up with TRBD1. V lost 4 bases, J lost 4 bases, and 9 bases stayed unmatched. Germline CDR1 and CDR2: SGHAT and FQNNGV. CDR3 length equals 15 residues. The CDR3 here is CASSSLTGAVYGYTF. In DNA, the CDR3 is TGTGCCAGCAGCTCGCTTACAGGGGCTGTCTATGGCTACACCTTC.

V gene TRBV14 combines with J gene TRBJ1-1; perhaps TRBD1 as D (5 bases). The CDR3 is 15 amino acids. The V end was cut by 0 bases, the J end by 4 bases, with 12 bases between. Germline lookup yields CDR1 SGHDN and CDR2 FVKESK. The CDR3: CASSQDLAGSTEAFF. CDR3 in DNA: TGTGCCAGCAGCCAAGATCTGGCAGGGAGCACTGAAGCTTTCTTT.

CDR3 in DNA: TGCAGCGTCGGCTCAGGGGGGGGAGTCGAGCAGTACTTC. This sequence encodes CSVGSGGGVEQYF. The chain carries TRBV29-1 and TRBJ2-7, with D possibly called TRBD1 or TRBD2 (7 bases each). Trimming left V 6 bases short and J 6 bases short, with 18 bases between. The CDR3 loop spans 13 amino acids. Germline V gives CDR1 SQVTM, CDR2 ANQGSEA.

The chain carries TRBV6-1 and TRBJ1-1; D is undetermined. The CDR3 length is 12 residues. Trimming took 8 bases from V and 1 from J, leaving 8 bases between them. The germline V gene has CDR1 MNHNS and CDR2 SASEGT. Written as DNA, the CDR3 is TGTGCCAGCCATCGATGGAACACTGAAGCTTTCTTT. Encoded protein: CASHRWNTEAFF.